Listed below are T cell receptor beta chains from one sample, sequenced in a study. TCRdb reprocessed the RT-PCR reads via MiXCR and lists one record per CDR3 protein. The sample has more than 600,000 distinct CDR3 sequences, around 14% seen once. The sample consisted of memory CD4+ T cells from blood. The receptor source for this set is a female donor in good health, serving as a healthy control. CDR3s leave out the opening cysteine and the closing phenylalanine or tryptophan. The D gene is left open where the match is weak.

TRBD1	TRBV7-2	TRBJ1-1	ASSFSTGARAF
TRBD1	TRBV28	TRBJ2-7	ASGGTEETQGIHEQY
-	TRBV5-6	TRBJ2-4	ASSLRARYQAKNIQY
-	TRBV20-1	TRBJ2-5	SARAGTYQETQY
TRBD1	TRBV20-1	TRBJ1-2	SVPIGTGDGYT
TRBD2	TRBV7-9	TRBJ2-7	ASSLLTSGTEQY
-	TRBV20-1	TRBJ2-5	SASGFQETQY
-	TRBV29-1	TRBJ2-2	SVEGGTGELF
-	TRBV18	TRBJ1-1	ASSPDPSYFEAF
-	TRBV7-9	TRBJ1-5	ASSRSSSNQPQH
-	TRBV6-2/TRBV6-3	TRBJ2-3	ASVRAGTGDTQY
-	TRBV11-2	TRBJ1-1	ASSLVSRSGMNTEAF
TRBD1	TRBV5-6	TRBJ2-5	ASSLDRGFGETQY
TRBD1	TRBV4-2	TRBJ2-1	ASSRGTGNNEQF
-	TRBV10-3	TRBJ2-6	AISAVGGGANVLT
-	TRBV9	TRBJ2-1	ASSNRDYNEQF
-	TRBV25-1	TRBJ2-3	ASSVYGGHTDTQY
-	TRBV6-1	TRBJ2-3	ASSEGAGIPDTQY
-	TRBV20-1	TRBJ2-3	SARDLRRTDTQY
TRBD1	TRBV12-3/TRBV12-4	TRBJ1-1	ASMGQGWGTEAF
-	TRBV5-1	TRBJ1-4	ASSPEALNEKLF
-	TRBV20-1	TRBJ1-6	SASKQGNSPLH
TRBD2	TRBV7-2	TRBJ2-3	ASSYPLRRLAGGVEDTQY
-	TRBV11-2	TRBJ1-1	ASSLDPLRGNEAF
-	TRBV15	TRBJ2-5	ATRESTETQY
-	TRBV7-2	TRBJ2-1	ASSFAGYNEQF
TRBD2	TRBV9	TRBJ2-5	ASSRDGGIRETQY
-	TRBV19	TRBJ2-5	ASSIEDTQETQY
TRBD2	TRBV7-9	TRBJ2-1	ASSLDRTSGANEQF
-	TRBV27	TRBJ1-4	ASRLRDGNEKLF
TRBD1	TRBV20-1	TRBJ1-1	SARDSGTGNTEAF
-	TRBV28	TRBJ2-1	ASSPGPGVDEQF
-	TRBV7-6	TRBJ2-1	ASSPYFGSSYNEQF
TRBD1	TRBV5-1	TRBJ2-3	ASSPMTGGTDTQY
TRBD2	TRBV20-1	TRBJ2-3	SATSGSDTVDTQY
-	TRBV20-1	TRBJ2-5	SASSPAEQETQY
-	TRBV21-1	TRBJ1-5	ASSKEGENDREGQPQH
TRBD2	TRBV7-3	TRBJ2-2	ASSAWGGAGGTGELF
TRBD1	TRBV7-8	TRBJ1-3	ASSHWGQPNSGNTIY
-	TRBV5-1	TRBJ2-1	ASTNPSGLGQSSYNEQF
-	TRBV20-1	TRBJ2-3	SARDRRTSTDTQY
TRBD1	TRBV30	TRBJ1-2	ARRRGQGGYGYT
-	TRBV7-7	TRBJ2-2	ASSKTRNTGELF
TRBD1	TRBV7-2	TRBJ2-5	ASSLVKGAPPETQY
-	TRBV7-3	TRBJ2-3	ASSLGPAGLTDTQY
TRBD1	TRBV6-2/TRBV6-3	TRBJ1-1	ASSSTPQGADTEAF
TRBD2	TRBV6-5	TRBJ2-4	ASSPMAGGRLGKNIQY
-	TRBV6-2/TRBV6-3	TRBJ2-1	ASLRQDRALGGEQF
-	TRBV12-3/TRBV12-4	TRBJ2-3	ASSSTFTLSRTDTQY
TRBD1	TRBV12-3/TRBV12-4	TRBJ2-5	ASSLMDRRGTQY
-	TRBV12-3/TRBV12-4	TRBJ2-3	ASGYTDTQY
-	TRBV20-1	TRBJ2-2	SAMLGLGTGELF
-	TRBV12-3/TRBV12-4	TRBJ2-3	ASRGISSTDTQY